This T cell receptor (beta chain) is drawn from a study of post-analysis software for immune sequencing data. As for the study in general: Courses of disease covered relapsing-remitting, secondary progressive and progressive-relapsing multiple sclerosis. Study-wide results and caveats: A significant reduction in normalized Chao1 diversity was observed in multiple sclerosis patients versus controls.

In regard to this clonotype: Its antigen is currently unknown.

Presence of unique molecular identifiers characterized the TCR beta cDNA libraries. TCRdb reprocessed the PCR reads with MiXCR, giving one entry per CDR3 protein. Counted here are some 160,000 distinct CDR3 sequences, roughly 35% occurring once; the ten biggest clones make up 25% to 35%. The CDR3 loop spans 15 amino acids. The germline V gene encodes CDR1 SGHAT and CDR2 FQNNGV. V shed 3 bases and J shed 2 bases, with 11 bases lying between them. The chain joins TRBV11-2 to TRBJ2-1; D not certain. The sequence came from a girl between 10 and 17 years old with multiple sclerosis. The source was blood, collected after autologous hematopoietic stem cell transplantation. The CDR3 sequence is CASSFVRSTYNEQFF. In DNA, the CDR3 is TGTGCCAGCAGCTTCGTCCGGTCGACCTACAATGAGCAGTTCTTC.